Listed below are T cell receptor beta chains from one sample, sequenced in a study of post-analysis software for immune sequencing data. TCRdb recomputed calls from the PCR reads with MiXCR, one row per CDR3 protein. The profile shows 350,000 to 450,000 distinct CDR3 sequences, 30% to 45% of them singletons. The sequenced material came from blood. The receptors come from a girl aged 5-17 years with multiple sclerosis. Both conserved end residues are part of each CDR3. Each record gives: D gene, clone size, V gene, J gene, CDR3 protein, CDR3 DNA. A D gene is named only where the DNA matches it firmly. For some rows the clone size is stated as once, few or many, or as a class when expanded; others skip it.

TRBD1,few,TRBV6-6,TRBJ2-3,CASSQGQGVGDTQYF,TGTGCCAGCAGTCAGGGACAGGGCGTCGGAGATACGCAGTATTTT
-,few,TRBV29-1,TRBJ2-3,CSVLALSSTDTQYF,TGCAGCGTCCTAGCGTTATCTAGCACAGATACGCAGTATTTT
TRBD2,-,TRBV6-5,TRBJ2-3,CASSYDGTRSTDTQYF,TGTGCCAGCAGTTATGATGGGACTAGAAGTACAGATACGCAGTATTTT
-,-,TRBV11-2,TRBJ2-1,CASSLVGGAPNEQFF,TGTGCCAGCAGCTTAGTTGGGGGGGCCCCCAATGAGCAGTTCTTC
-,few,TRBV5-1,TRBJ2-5,CASSWTAGEETQYF,TGCGCCAGCAGCTGGACTGCGGGTGAAGAGACCCAGTACTTC
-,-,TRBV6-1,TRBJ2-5,CASRRTRETQYF,TGTGCCAGCAGGCGGACAAGGGAGACCCAGTACTTC
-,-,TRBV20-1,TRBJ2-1,CSATGFLYNEQFF,TGCAGTGCTACGGGATTCCTATACAATGAGCAGTTCTTC
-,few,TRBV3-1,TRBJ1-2,CASSQVGGSGYTF,TGTGCCAGCAGCCAAGTGGGGGGCAGTGGCTACACCTTC
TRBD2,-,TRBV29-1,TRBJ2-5,CSVVVAGGRETQYF,TGCAGCGTTGTAGTGGCGGGGGGGCGAGAGACCCAGTACTTC
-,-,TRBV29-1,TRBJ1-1,CSVEGKNTEAFF,TGCAGCGTTGAAGGCAAAAACACTGAAGCTTTCTTT
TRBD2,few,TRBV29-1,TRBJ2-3,CSVTHGLAGDTQYF,TGCAGCGTCACCCATGGACTAGCGGGAGATACGCAGTATTTT
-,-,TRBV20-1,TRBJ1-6,CSAGLQVYNSPLHF,TGCAGTGCTGGGCTCCAAGTTTATAATTCACCCCTCCACTTT
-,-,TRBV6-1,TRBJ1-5,CASSEAPGARGNQPQHF,TGTGCCAGCAGTGAAGCACCAGGGGCCAGGGGCAATCAGCCCCAGCATTTT
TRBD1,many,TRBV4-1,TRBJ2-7,CASSQVGQGYEQYF,TGCGCCAGCAGCCAGGTCGGACAGGGCTACGAGCAGTACTTC
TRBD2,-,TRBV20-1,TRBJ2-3,CSARGDYLGDTQYF,TGCAGTGCTAGGGGGGACTACCTTGGAGATACGCAGTATTTT
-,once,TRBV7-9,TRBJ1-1,CASSLEIPGEAFF,TGTGCCAGCAGCTTAGAGATTCCGGGAGAGGCTTTCTTT
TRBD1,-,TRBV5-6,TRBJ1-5,CASSAQLTGNNQPQHF,TGTGCCAGCAGCGCCCAGTTGACAGGGAACAATCAGCCCCAGCATTTT
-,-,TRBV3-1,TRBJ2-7,CASSQSVYEQYF,TGTGCCAGCAGCCAATCCGTCTACGAGCAGTACTTC
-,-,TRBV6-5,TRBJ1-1,CASSFGPTEAFF,TGTGCCAGCAGTTTCGGGCCCACTGAAGCTTTCTTT
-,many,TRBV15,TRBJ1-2,CATSSRLPRNGYTF,TGTGCCACCAGCAGTAGACTACCCAGGAATGGCTACACCTTC
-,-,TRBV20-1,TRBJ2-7,CSATVPRGTNEQYF,TGCAGTGCCACCGTCCCCAGGGGAACTAACGAGCAGTACTTC
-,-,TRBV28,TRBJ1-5,CASSFGEWDQPQHF,TGTGCCAGCAGTTTCGGGGAATGGGATCAGCCCCAGCATTTT
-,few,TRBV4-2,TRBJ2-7,CASSQERGTFSYEQYF,TGTGCCAGCAGCCAAGAGCGTGGGACCTTCTCCTACGAGCAGTACTTC
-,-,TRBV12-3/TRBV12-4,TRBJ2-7,CASSPLGTTYEQYF,TGTGCCAGCAGCCCTCTAGGAACAACCTACGAGCAGTACTTC
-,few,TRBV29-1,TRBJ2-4,CSVEGFGSSLNIQYF,TGCAGCGTTGAAGGTTTTGGCTCGTCCCTAAACATTCAGTACTTC
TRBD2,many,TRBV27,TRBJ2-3,CATATSGEHTDTQYF,TGTGCCACCGCGACTAGCGGGGAGCACACAGATACGCAGTATTTT
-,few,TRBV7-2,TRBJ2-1,CASSFNNEQFF,TGTGCCAGCAGCTTCAACAATGAGCAGTTCTTC
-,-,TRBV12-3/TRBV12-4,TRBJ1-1,CASGTTWNTEAFF,TGTGCCAGCGGAACAACGTGGAACACTGAAGCTTTCTTT
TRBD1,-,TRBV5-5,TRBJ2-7,CASSAIPRQGPPRQYF,TGTGCCAGCAGCGCTATACCGAGACAGGGGCCCCCTCGGCAGTACTTC
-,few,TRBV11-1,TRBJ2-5,CASSPPLGETQYF,TGTGCCAGCAGCCCCCCGCTGGGAGAGACCCAGTACTTC
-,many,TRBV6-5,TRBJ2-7,CASSYSRGYEQYF,TGTGCCAGCAGTTACTCGAGGGGGTACGAGCAGTACTTC
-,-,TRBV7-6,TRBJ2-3,CASSQARGDTQYF,TGTGCCAGCAGCCAGGCAAGAGGGGATACGCAGTATTTT
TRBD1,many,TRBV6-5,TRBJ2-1,CASSWDRENEQFF,TGTGCCAGCAGTTGGGACAGGGAGAATGAGCAGTTCTTC
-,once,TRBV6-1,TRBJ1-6,CASKLGHVVDSPLHF,TGTGCCAGCAAGTTGGGACACGTCGTGGATTCACCCCTCCACTTT
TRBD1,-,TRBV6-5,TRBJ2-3,CASSYSKLDGTGTQYF,TGTGCCAGCAGTTACTCGAAACTCGACGGGACAGGTACGCAGTATTTT
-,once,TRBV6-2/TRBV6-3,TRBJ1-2,CASSYDRTYGYTF,TGTGCCAGCAGTTACGACCGGACATATGGCTACACCTTC
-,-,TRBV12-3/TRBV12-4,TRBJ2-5,CASSLWRWETQYF,TGTGCCAGCAGTTTATGGCGTTGGGAGACCCAGTACTTC
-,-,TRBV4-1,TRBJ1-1,CASSKGRDTEAFF,TGCGCCAGCAGCAAGGGGAGGGACACTGAAGCTTTCTTT
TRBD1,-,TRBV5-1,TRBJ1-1,CASSLGHTGGANTEAFF,TGCGCCAGCAGCTTGGGCCACACAGGGGGCGCAAACACTGAAGCTTTCTTT
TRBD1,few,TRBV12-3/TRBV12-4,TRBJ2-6,CASSTPVGQGAGANVLTF,TGTGCCAGCAGTACCCCTGTAGGACAGGGGGCTGGGGCCAACGTCCTGACTTTC
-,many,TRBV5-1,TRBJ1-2,CASSLTGTVNYGYTF,TGCGCCAGCAGCTTGACGGGGACTGTTAACTATGGCTACACCTTC
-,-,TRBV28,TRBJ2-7,CASSEDRYEQYF,TGTGCCAGCAGTGAGGACCGCTACGAGCAGTACTTC
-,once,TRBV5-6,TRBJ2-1,CASSLLTGSSYNEQFF,TGTGCCAGCAGCCTCCTAACTGGGAGCTCCTACAATGAGCAGTTCTTC
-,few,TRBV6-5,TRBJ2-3,CASRTLVRTDTQYF,TGTGCCAGCAGAACTCTCGTCCGCACAGATACGCAGTATTTT